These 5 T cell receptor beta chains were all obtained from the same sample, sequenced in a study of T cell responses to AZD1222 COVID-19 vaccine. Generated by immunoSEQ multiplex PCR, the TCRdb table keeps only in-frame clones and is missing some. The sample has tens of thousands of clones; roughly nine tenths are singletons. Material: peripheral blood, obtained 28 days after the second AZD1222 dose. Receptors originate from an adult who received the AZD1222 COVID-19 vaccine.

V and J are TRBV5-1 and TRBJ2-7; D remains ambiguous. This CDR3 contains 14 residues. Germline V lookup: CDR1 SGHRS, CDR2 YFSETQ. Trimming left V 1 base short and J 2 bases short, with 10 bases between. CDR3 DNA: TGCGCCAGCAGCTTGCAGGACGGAACCTACGAGCAGTACTTC. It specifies CASSLQDGTYEQYF. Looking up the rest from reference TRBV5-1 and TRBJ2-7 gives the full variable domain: KAGVTQTPRYLIKTRGQQVTLSCSPISGHRSVSWYQQTPGQGLQFLFEYFSETQRNKGNFPGRFSGRQFSNSRSEMNVSTLELGDSALYLCASSLQDGTYEQYFGPGTRLTVT.

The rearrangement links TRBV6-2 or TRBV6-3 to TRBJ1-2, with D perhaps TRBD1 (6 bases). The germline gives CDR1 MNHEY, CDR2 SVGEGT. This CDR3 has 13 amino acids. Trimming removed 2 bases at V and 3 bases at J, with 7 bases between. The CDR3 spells CASSYNRDYGYTF. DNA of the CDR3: TGTGCCAGCAGTTACAACAGGGACTATGGCTACACCTTC.

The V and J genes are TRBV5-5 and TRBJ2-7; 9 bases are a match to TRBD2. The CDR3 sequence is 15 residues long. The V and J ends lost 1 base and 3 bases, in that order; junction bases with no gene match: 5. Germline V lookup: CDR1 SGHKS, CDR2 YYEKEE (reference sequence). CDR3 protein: CASSLSLAGSYEQYF. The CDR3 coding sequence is TGTGCCAGCAGCTTGAGCCTAGCGGGAAGCTACGAGCAGTACTTC.

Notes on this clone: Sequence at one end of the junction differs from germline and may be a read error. CDR3 nucleotides: TGTGCCCCCTCTGGCGCCGAGGCGGACTTT. It yields the protein CAPSGAEADF. V is TRBV30 and J is TRBJ1-5; D remains ambiguous. The CDR3 contains 10 residues. Germline V gene lookup returns CDR1 GTSNPN and CDR2 SVGIG (reference sequence).

DNA of the CDR3: TGTGCCAGTAGTCCAGGACTGAGCTCCTACGAGCAGTACTTC. Protein product: CASSPGLSSYEQYF. The chain is built from TRBV19 and TRBJ2-7, with D tentatively TRBD2 (5 bases). Trimming removed 5 bases at V and 0 bases at J, with 11 bases between. The germline V gene has CDR1 LNHDA and CDR2 SQIVND (reference sequence). This CDR3 contains 14 residues.